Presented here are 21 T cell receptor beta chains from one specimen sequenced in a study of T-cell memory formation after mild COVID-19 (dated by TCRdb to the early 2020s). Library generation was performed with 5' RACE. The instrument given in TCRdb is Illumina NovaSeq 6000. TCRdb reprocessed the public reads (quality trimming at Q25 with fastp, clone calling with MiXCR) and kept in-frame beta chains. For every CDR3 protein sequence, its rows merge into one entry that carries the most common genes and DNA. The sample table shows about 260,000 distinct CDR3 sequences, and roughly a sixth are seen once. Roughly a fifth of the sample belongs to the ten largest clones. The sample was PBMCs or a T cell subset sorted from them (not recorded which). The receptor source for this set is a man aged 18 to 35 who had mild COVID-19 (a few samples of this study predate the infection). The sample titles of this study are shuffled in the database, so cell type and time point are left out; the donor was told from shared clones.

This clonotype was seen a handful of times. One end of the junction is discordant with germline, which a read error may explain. The CDR3 loop is CASSSMVYTGELFF. In DNA, the CDR3 is TGTGCAAGCAGTTCTATGGTTTACACCGGGGAGCTGTTTTTT. The V gene is TRBV6-5, the J gene TRBJ2-2; D not certain. The germline gives CDR1 MNHEY, CDR2 SVGAGI. The CDR3 runs to 14 residues.

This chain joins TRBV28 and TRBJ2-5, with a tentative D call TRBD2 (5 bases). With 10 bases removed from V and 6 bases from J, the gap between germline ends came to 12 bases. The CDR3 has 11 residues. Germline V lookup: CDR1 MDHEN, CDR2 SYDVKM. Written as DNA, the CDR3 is TGTGCCACCCAGGACTTTCAGACCCAGTACTTC. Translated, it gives CATQDFQTQYF.

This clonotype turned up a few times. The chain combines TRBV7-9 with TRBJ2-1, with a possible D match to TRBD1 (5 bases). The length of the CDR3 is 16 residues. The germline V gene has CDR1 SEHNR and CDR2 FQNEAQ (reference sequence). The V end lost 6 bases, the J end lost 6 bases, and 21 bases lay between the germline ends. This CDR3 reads CASSLKAPRVGNEQFF. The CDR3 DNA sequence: TGTGCCAGCAGTCTAAAAGCCCCCAGGGTGGGCAATGAGCAGTTCTTC.

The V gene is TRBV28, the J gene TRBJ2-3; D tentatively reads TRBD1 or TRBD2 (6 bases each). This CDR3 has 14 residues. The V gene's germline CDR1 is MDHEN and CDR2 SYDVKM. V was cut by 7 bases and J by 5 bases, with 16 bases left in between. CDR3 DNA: TGTGCCAGCACCCCCGGGGGCCGGGGAGATACGCAGTATTTT. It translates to CASTPGGRGDTQYF. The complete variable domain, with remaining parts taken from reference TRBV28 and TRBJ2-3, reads DVKVTQSSRYLVKRTGEKVFLECVQDMDHENMFWYRQDPGLGLRLIYFSYDVKMKEKGDIPEGYSVSREKKERFSLILESASTNQTSMYLCASTPGGRGDTQYFGPGTRLTVL.

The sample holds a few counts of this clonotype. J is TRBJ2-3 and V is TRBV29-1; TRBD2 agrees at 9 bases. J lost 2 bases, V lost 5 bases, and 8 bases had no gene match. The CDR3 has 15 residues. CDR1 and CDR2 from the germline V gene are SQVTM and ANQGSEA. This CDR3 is CSVSKAGGYTDTQYF. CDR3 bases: TGCAGCGTTTCAAAAGCGGGGGGTTACACAGATACGCAGTATTTT.

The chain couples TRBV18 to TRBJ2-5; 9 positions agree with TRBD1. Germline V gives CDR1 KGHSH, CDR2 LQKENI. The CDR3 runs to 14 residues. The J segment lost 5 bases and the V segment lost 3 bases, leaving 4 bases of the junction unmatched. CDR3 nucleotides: TGTGCCAGCTCACCGACAGGGGGGGAGGAGACCCAGTACTTC. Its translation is CASSPTGGEETQYF.

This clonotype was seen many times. CDR3 sequence: CASKGWNTGELFF. The CDR3 DNA is TGTGCCAGCAAGGGATGGAACACCGGGGAGCTGTTTTTT. The chain is built from TRBV6-2 or TRBV6-3 and TRBJ2-2, with D hard to call. Germline loops: CDR1 MNHEY, CDR2 SVGEGT. The ends were cut back, 7 bases at V and 1 base at J, with 7 bases in the middle. The CDR3 length is 13 residues.

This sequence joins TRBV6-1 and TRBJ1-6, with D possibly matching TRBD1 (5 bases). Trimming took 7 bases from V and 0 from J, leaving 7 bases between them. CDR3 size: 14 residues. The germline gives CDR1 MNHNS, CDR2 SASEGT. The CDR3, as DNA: TGTGCCAGCAAAGACAGCTCCTATAATTCACCCCTCCACTTT. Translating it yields CASKDSSYNSPLHF.

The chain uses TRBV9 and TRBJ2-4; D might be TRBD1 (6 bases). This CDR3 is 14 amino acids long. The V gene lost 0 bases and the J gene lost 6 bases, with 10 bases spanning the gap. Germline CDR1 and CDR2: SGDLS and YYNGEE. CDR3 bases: TGTGCCAGCAGCGTAGGGGGGCTTGGAAACATTCAGTACTTC. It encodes CASSVGGLGNIQYF.

The CDR3 nucleotides read TGTGCCAGCAGTGGGGCCCGAGAGCAGCATTTT. Translation: CASSGAREQHF. The V gene is TRBV28, the J gene TRBJ1-5, with D maybe TRBD1 (5 bases). Germline-derived CDR1 and CDR2 are MDHEN and SYDVKM. Trimming removed 5 bases at V and 13 bases at J, with 12 bases between. The CDR3 is 11 residues long. The full variable domain, rest sourced from reference TRBV28 and TRBJ1-5, is DVKVTQSSRYLVKRTGEKVFLECVQDMDHENMFWYRQDPGLGLRLIYFSYDVKMKEKGDIPEGYSVSREKKERFSLILESASTNQTSMYLCASSGAREQHFGDGTRLSIL.

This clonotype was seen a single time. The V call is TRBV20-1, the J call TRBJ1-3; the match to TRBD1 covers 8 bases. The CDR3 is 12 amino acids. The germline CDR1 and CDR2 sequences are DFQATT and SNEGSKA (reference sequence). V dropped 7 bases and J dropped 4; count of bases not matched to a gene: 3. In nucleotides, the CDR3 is TGCAGTGGCAGGGGGCCCGGAAACACCATATATTTT. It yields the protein CSGRGPGNTIYF.

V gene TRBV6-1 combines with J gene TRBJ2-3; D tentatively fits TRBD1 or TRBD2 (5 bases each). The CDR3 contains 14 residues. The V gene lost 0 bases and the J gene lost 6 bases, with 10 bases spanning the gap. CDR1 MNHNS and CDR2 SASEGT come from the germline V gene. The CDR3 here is CASSEALGDDTQYF. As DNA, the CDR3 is TGTGCCAGCAGTGAAGCGCTAGGGGACGATACGCAGTATTTT.

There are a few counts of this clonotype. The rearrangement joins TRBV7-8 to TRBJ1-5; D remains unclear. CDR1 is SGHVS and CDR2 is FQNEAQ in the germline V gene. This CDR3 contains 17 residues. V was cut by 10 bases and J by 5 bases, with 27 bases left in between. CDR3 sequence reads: CATTSSAGGRFYQPQHF. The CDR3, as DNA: TGTGCCACCACCTCTAGCGCGGGAGGGAGGTTTTATCAGCCCCAGCATTTT.

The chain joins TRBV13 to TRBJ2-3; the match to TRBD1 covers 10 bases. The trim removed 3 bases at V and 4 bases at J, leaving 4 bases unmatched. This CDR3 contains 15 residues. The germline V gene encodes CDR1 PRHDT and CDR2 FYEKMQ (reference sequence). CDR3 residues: CASSFGDRGPDTQYF. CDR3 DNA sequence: TGTGCCAGCAGCTTCGGGGACAGGGGCCCAGATACGCAGTATTTT.

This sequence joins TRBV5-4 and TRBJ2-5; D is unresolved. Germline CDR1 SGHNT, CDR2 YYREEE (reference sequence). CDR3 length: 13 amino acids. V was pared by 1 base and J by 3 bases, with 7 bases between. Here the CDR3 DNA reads TGTGCCAGCAGCTTGTTTTCAGAAGAGACCCAGTACTTC. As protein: CASSLFSEETQYF.

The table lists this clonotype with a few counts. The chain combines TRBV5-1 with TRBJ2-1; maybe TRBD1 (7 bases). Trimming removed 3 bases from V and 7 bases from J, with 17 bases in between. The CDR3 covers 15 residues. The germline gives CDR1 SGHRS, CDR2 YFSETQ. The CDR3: CASSSYRQGLNEQFF. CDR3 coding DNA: TGCGCCAGCAGCTCATACAGACAGGGACTTAATGAGCAGTTCTTC.

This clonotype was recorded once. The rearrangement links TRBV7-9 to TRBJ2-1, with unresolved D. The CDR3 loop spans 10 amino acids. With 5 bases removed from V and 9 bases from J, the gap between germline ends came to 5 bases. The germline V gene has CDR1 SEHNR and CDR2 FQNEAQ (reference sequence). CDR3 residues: CASSTSEQFF. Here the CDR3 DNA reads TGTGCCAGCAGCACCTCTGAGCAGTTCTTC.

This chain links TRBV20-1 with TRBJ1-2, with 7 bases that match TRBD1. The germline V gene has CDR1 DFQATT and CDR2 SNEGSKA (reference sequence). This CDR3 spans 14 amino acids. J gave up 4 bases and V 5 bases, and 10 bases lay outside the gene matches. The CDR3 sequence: CSAPSGTDLYGYTF. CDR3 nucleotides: TGCAGTGCTCCTTCCGGGACAGACCTCTATGGCTACACCTTC.

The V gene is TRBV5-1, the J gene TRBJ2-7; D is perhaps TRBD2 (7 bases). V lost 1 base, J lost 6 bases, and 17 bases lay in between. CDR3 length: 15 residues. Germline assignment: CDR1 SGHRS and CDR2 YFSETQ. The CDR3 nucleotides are TGCGCCAGCAGCTTGACAGGGTTTTCGGGGGGCGAGCAGTACGTC. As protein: CASSLTGFSGGEQYV.

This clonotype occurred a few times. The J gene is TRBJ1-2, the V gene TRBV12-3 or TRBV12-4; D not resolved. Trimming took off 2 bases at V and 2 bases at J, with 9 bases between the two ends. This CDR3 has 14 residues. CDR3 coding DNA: TGTGCCAGCAGTTTAAGGGCAACCAACTATGGCTACACCTTC. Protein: CASSLRATNYGYTF.

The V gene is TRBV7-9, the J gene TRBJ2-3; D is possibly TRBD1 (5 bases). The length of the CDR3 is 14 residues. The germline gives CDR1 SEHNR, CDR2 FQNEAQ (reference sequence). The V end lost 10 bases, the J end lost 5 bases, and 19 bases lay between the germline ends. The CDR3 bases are TGTGCCACCAGGTTTGGGGCTTCGATAGATACGCAGTATTTT. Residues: CATRFGASIDTQYF.